The sequence of this T cell receptor beta chain was determined in a study of shared clonotypes between healthy human individuals. Study-wide findings and caveats: Shared clonotypes: about 5% naive CD4, roughly 3.8% naive CD8, over 2% memory CD4, about 0.41% memory CD8.

The study ran the assay at deep level. The sorted-subset replicate PCRs were given about 200 ng DNA, which is some 29,000 T cell genomes. Clones were read by immunoSEQ multiplex PCR, and TCRdb kept only the in-frame ones, dropping some. Of some 500,000 clones listed, around 96% were seen once; the top ten hold around 0.066%. Partitioning of CD4+ cells yielded a CD45RA+ naive subset and a CD45RA-negative memory subset. Remarks on this clone: Its antigen is not identified.

The clonotype was recovered from a woman aged 30 to 39 in good health. Material: naive CD4+ T cells sorted from blood. The subset: CD45RA+ positively selected.

CDR3 in amino acids: CASSGSGEQFF. The CDR3 nucleotides are TGCGCCAGCAGCGGGAGCGGTGAGCAGTTCTTC. The gene calls are TRBV10-1 and TRBJ2-1, with TRBD2 as a possible D gene (6 bases). CDR1 and CDR2 (germline): WNHNN, SYGVQD (reference sequence). The CDR3 covers 11 residues. The V gene lost 6 bases and the J gene lost 9 bases, with 9 bases spanning the gap.